Following are 3 T cell receptor beta chains from one sample sequenced in a study of early T cells in non-severe SARS-CoV-2 infection. MiXCR, applied by TCRdb to the 5' RACE reads, yields one record per CDR3 protein. This sample has 60,000 to 90,000 distinct CDR3 sequences, with about a sixth found just once. Specimen: whole blood. The receptor source for this set is an adult who was a healthcare worker with PCR-confirmed SARS-CoV-2 infection or an uninfected control (not recorded which).

This clonotype was counted only a few times. The J gene is TRBJ2-2, the V gene TRBV10-1, with 9 bases fitting TRBD2. Germline V lookup: CDR1 WNHNN, CDR2 SYGVQD (reference sequence). J lost 6 bases, V lost 4 bases, and 0 bases had no gene match. This CDR3 has 13 residues. CDR3 nucleotide sequence: TGCGCCAGCAGTGGACTAGCGGCCGGGGAGCTGTTTTTT. Its protein product is CASSGLAAGELFF.

In its sample, this clonotype was seen a few times. The genes are TRBV27 and TRBJ1-2, with D possibly matching TRBD1 (6 bases). CDR1 is MNHEY, CDR2 SMNVEV, per germline (reference sequence). This CDR3 region has 13 residues. The V end was cut by 3 bases, the J end by 8 bases, with 13 bases between. The CDR3, as DNA: TGTGCCAGCAGTTTTGGGGGGCAGGAGGGCTACACCTTC. This encodes CASSFGGQEGYTF.

V gene TRBV7-2 combines with J gene TRBJ2-3; no clear D gene. Germline CDR1 and CDR2: SGHTA and FQGNSA. The CDR3 contains 13 residues. Trimming shortened V by 2 bases and J by 4 bases, and 7 bases separated the two germline ends. In DNA, the CDR3 is TGTGCCAGCAGCTTAAGGGCCCCAGATACGCAGTATTTT. Translated, it gives CASSLRAPDTQYF.